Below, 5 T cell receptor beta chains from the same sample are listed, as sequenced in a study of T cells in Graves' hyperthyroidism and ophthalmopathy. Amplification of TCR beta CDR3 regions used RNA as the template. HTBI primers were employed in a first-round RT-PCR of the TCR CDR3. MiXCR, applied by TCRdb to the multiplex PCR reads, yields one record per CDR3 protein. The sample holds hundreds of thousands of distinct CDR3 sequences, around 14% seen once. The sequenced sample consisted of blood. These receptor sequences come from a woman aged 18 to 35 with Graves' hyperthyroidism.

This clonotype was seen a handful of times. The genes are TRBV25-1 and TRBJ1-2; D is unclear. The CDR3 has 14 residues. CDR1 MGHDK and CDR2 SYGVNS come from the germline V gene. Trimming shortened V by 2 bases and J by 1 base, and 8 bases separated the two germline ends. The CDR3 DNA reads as TGTGCCAGCAGTGAAACAGCTATTAACTATGGCTACACCTTC. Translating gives CASSETAINYGYTF.

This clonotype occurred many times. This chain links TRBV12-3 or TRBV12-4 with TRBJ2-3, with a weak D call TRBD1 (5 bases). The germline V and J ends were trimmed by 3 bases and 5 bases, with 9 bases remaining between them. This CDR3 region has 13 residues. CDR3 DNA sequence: TGTGCCAGCAGTTTCTCCCAGGGAGATACGCAGTATTTT. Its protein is CASSFSQGDTQYF.

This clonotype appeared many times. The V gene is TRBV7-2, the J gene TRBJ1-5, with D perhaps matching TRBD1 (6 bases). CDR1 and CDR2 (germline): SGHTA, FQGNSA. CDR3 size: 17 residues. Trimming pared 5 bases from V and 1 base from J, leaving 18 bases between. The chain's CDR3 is CASSPSGGPGSNQPQHF. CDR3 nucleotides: TGTGCCAGCAGCCCCAGTGGGGGGCCAGGAAGCAATCAGCCCCAGCATTTT.

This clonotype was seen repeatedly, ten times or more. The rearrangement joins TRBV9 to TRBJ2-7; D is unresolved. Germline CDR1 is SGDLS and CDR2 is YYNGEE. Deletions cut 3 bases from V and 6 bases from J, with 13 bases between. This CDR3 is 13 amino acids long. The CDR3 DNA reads TGTGCCAGCAGCGAGACACCAAGCTCCGAGCAGTACTTC. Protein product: CASSETPSSEQYF.

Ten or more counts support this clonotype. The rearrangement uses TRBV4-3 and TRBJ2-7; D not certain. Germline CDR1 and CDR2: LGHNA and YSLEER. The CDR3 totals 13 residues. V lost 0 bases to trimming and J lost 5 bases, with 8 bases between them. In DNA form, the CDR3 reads TGCGCCAGCAGCCAAGATGGAAGGCACGAGCAGTACTTC. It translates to CASSQDGRHEQYF.